This TCR beta chain originates from a study of T cell responses to AZD1222 COVID-19 vaccine (dated by TCRdb to about 2021). In the study overall: TCR sequencing covered roughly 230 trial participants: 200 to 220 given two doses of AZD1222 and about 26 given two doses of MenACWY control vaccine. Trial participants were enrolled by age into subgroups of 18-55, 56-69 and 70-plus years, and about 150, 27 and 61 TCR-sequenced participants, respectively, were included in these subgroups.

The CDR3 regions of human TCRbeta chains were subjected to immunosequencing. The paper's processing steps were these. Repertoire TCRs were checked for matches against a reference library of SARS-CoV-2-specific TCRs that had been generated using the MIRA antigen-specificity platform. Breadth was defined as the fraction of unique TCRs that were SARS-CoV-2-associated, and depth was defined as the fraction of total T cells that were SARS-CoV-2-associated. Using the MIRA data, each spike-specific TCR was mapped to the spike region that the TCR reacts to and placed in a CD4 or CD8 class. Log10-transformed breadth and depth values were compared by one-way ANOVA with Sidak's multiple comparisons tests. The source is immuneACCESS, and TCRdb retained only in-frame sequences with V and J called. Part of the clones is not carried over; for the studies checked, unresolved V genes explain less than half of this, and the remainder is unexplained. Clone size and V and J calls were adopted from that table, with D and trimming inferred from the DNA. The sample has some 140,000 clones on record, about nine tenths of them singletons. The top ten constitute 5.5% of the sample.

The CDR3 sequence holds 14 residues, the cysteine and phenylalanine included. The read is trimmed to its CDR3 DNA, 42 bases read in frame from base 1. The germline V gene encodes CDR1 MDHEN and CDR2 SYDVKM. Trimming removed 4 bases from V and 5 bases from J, leaving 13 bases between the germline ends. Turning to this clone: No antigen is known for it. Base qualities were left out, and no much larger clone turns up one base away.

Overall study outcomes, separate from this receptor: Because no day 14 peak-response samples were available, the repertoires could be characterized only after the peak T cell response. After two AZD1222 doses, both the breadth and the depth of spike-specific TCRs were significantly higher than at day 0 and than in MenACWY recipients. Only a handful of AZD1222 recipients were SARS-CoV-2 seropositive at baseline, limiting conclusions about previously exposed vaccinees. The 56-69-year group was small, and its depth increase did not reach significance, likely because of low power. CD4 TCRs associated with the vaccine covered the entire spike protein, and the dominant responses were in regions 160-218 and 743-854. Nearly half of unique spike-specific TCRs reportedly recognized epitopes outside regions mutated in the B.1.351 and B.1.1.7 variants. Most participants were white British and females outnumbered males, and the authors suggested that clonal diversity may have been underestimated.

According to the study, the label for this sample's time point signals: baseline before first vaccination. Taken with the paper, the label for treatment or condition translates to: meningococcal conjugate vaccine given as trial control. Vaccinee samples were obtained from the UK trials COV001 and COV002, which included a single-blind randomized controlled phase 2/3 trial of AZD1222 (ChAdOx1 nCoV-19) in healthy adults. For TCRbeta chain sequencing, PBMC samples were collected from trial participants at day 0 and at day 28 after the second dose. The sequence came from an adult in good health. The sequencing here drew on peripheral blood, taken on day 0 of MenACWY control vaccination. This sequence uses TRBV28 and TRBJ2-3, with no confidently assigned D gene. In nucleotide form, the sequence is TGTGCCAGCAGTTCACCGGGCTCTATAGATACGCAGTATTTT. This is translated as CASSSPGSIDTQYF.